A single sample gave rise to the 13 T cell receptor beta chains below, sequenced in a study of T cell clonotyping in hematopoietic cell transplantation. As to time point: recipient sample about 28 days before transplant, after cytoreduction. Clones were read by immunoSEQ multiplex PCR, and TCRdb kept only the in-frame ones, dropping some. The table records roughly 17,000 clones, approximately 93% of them present only once. The sequences come from peripheral blood mononuclear cells, collected before stem cell transplant. These receptors were taken from a man younger than 35 with biphenotypic leukemia. Some clones in this sample may be carry-over from other donors' samples.

This clone occurred once. The chain is built from TRBV21-1 and TRBJ2-3; no check of the table's D call, TRBD1, against the DNA was made. TRBV21-1 represents a pseudogene. CDR3 length: 16 residues. The CDR3 region is CASSKETGGSTDTQYF. The CDR3 nucleotides read TGTGCCAGCAGCAAAGAAACAGGGGGCAGCACAGATACGCAGTATTTT.

V gene TRBV7-3 combines with J gene TRBJ1-2; D may be TRBD1 (5 bases). V shed 5 bases and J shed 4 bases, with 14 bases lying between them. Germline-derived CDR1 and CDR2 are SGHTA and FQGTGA. This CDR3 spans 14 amino acids. For the CDR3, the DNA is TGTGCCAGCAGCCCGGGGACTTTGGCCTATGGCTACACCTTC. This encodes CASSPGTLAYGYTF. Based on the CDR3 plus reference TRBV7-3 and TRBJ1-2, the full variable domain is GAGVSQTPSNKVTEKGKYVELRCDPISGHTALYWYRQSLGQGPEFLIYFQGTGAADDSGLPNDRFFAVRPEGSVSTLKIQRTERGDSAVYLCASSPGTLAYGYTFGSGTRLTVV.

V gene TRBV5-4 combines with J gene TRBJ1-5; no clear D gene. Germline V lookup: CDR1 SGHNT, CDR2 YYREEE (reference sequence). This CDR3 contains 13 residues. Trimming took off 4 bases at V and 4 bases at J, with 9 bases between the two ends. The CDR3 DNA sequence: TGTGCCAGCAGCAACGACAATAATCAGCCCCAGCATTTT. The encoded protein is CASSNDNNQPQHF. Looking up the rest from reference TRBV5-4 and TRBJ1-5 gives the full variable domain: ETGVTQSPTHLIKTRGQQVTLRCSSQSGHNTVSWYQQALGQGPQFIFQYYREEENGRGNFPPRFSGLQFPNYSSELNVNALELDDSALYLCASSNDNNQPQHFGDGTRLSIL.

The DNA for the CDR3 is TGTGCCAGCACCGATCCCTCCCGACAGGGGCGCCGCGAGCAGTACTTC. Its protein is CASTDPSRQGRREQYF. V usage is TRBV7-2 and J usage is TRBJ2-7; 8 bases align to TRBD1. The V gene end was trimmed by 7 bases and the J gene end by 6 bases; junction bases not matched to a gene: 17. This CDR3 contains 16 residues. Germline V CDR1 and CDR2: SGHTA, FQGNSA.

This rearrangement joins TRBV28 to TRBJ2-3; the match to TRBD2 covers 8 bases. The CDR3 length is 16 residues. V lost 5 bases to trimming and J lost 8 bases; unmatched junction nucleotides: 15. Germline CDR1 and CDR2: MDHEN and SYDVKM. The CDR3 loop reads CASSGTSGGGFLTQYF. The CDR3 DNA is TGTGCCAGCAGTGGGACGAGCGGGGGAGGTTTTCTTACGCAGTATTTT.

The chain couples TRBV5-4 to TRBJ2-7; 8 bases are shared with TRBD1. Trimming took 4 bases from V and 6 from J; bases not matched to a gene: 6. The length of the CDR3 is 13 residues. Germline CDR1 reads SGHNT; CDR2 reads YYREEE (reference sequence). DNA of the CDR3: TGTGCCAGCAGCCTTACAGGGGGGTCCGAGCAGTACTTC. Translating gives CASSLTGGSEQYF.

CDR3 sequence reads: CASSSTGRTTDTQYF. In nucleotides, the CDR3 is TGCGCCAGCAGCTCTACAGGGAGGACCACAGATACGCAGTATTTT. The chain carries TRBV5-1 and TRBJ2-3, with D tentatively TRBD1 or TRBD2 (6 bases each). Germline CDR1 SGHRS, CDR2 YFSETQ. Trimming shortened V by 3 bases and J by 2 bases, and 13 bases separated the two germline ends. CDR3 size: 15 residues.

The chain uses TRBV27 and TRBJ2-5; D could derive from TRBD1 or TRBD2 (5 bases each). V lost 5 bases and J lost 3, with 13 bases in between. Germline V gene sequence: CDR1 MNHEY, CDR2 SMNVEV (reference sequence). The CDR3 is 14 residues long. The CDR3 loop is CASSRPGREETQYF. CDR3 DNA: TGTGCCAGCAGTCGCCCGGGACGGGAAGAGACCCAGTACTTC.

The chain links TRBV2 to TRBJ1-1; a weak D match, TRBD1 (5 bases). The V gene's germline CDR1 is SNHLY and CDR2 FYNNEI. The length of the CDR3 is 13 residues. V shed 6 bases and J shed 1 base, with 9 bases lying between them. CDR3 region: CASRGPSNTEAFF. The CDR3 nucleotides read TGTGCCAGCAGGGGACCGTCGAACACTGAAGCTTTCTTT.

V usage is TRBV30 and J usage is TRBJ2-7; D possibly corresponds to TRBD2 (5 bases). Germline lookup yields CDR1 GTSNPN and CDR2 SVGIG (reference sequence). V was cut by 1 base and J by 0 bases, with 10 bases left in between. The CDR3 runs to 14 residues. The CDR3 DNA is TGTGCCTGGAGTGGGGGTCGGGGCTCCTACGAGCAGTACTTC. As protein: CAWSGGRGSYEQYF. The full variable domain, completed using reference TRBV30 and TRBJ2-7, is SQTIHQWPATLVQPVGSPLSLECTVEGTSNPNLYWYRQAAGRGLQLLFYSVGIGQISSEVPQNLSASRPQDRQFILSSKKLLLSDSGFYLCAWSGGRGSYEQYFGPGTRLTVT.

The V call is TRBV9, the J call TRBJ2-2; possible D gene TRBD2, 5 bases. This CDR3 has 14 residues. The germline gives CDR1 SGDLS, CDR2 YYNGEE. V shed 0 bases and J shed 4 bases, with 7 bases lying between them. The CDR3 reads CASSVAGSTGELFF. Here the CDR3 DNA reads TGTGCCAGCAGCGTAGCGGGGTCCACCGGGGAGCTGTTTTTT.

The V gene is TRBV5-1, the J gene TRBJ2-3; 10 bases line up with TRBD2. Looked up from germline, CDR1 is SGHRS and CDR2 is YFSETQ. J lost 6 bases, V lost 2 bases, and 3 bases had no gene match. This CDR3 has 14 residues. DNA of the CDR3: TGCGCCAGCAGCTTAGGGACTAGCGTGGATACGCAGTATTTT. It yields the protein CASSLGTSVDTQYF.

The rearrangement joins TRBV27 to TRBJ2-2; weak D call: TRBD1 (6 bases). Per germline, CDR1 MNHEY and CDR2 SMNVEV (reference sequence). The CDR3 runs to 15 residues. The V and J ends lost 6 bases and 0 bases respectively, with 11 bases between them. CDR3 nucleotides: TGTGCCAGCAGCGAGGGGACAACGAACACCGGGGAGCTGTTTTTT. Translated, it gives CASSEGTTNTGELFF.